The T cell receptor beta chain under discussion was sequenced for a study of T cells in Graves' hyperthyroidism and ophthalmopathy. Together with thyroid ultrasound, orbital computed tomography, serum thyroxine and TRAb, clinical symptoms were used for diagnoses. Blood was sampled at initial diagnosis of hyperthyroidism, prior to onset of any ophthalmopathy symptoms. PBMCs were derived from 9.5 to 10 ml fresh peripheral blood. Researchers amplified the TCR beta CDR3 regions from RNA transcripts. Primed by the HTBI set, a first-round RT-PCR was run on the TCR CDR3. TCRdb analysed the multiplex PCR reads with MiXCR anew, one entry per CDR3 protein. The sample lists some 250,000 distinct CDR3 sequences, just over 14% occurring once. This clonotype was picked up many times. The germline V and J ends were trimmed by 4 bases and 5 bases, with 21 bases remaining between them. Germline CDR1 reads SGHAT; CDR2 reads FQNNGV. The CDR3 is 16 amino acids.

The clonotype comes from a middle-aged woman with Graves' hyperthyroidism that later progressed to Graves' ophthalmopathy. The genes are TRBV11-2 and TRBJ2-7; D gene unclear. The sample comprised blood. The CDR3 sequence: CASSSLRAHSSHEQYF. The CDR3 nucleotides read TGTGCCAGCAGCTCCCTGAGAGCTCATTCCAGCCACGAGCAGTACTTC.